This T cell receptor (beta chain) was captured in a study of T cell responses to AZD1222 COVID-19 vaccine. V was clipped by 1 base and J by 8 bases, with 12 bases between them. The CDR3 has 14 amino acids. Germline V gene lookup returns CDR1 SGHRS and CDR2 YFSETQ. This clone was recorded only once. Its target is not known. General study results and limits: Close to half of all spike-specific TCRs reportedly target regions of the variants that are unmutated.

The protocol was immunoSEQ multiplex PCR, while the TCRdb copy is restricted to in-frame clones and leaves out a portion. The sample comprises tens of thousands of clones, over 85% of which are singletons, and around 2.2% rests with the top ten. The source was peripheral blood, collected on day 0 of AZD1222 vaccination. The gene calls are TRBV5-1 and TRBJ1-4, with a weak D call TRBD1 (5 bases). This receptor was taken from an adult in good health. The CDR3 loop reads CASSLSGTGEKLFF. In DNA, the CDR3 is TGCGCCAGCAGCTTGTCCGGGACGGGAGAAAAACTGTTTTTT.